Below are 28 T cell receptor beta chains sequenced from a single sample in a study of CD8+ T cells in alopecia areata. Extraction and reverse transcription of RNA yielded cDNA as the sequencing template. TCRdb keeps only in-frame clones here, not all; method: immunoSEQ multiplex PCR. The sample has approximately 130,000 clones, around 63% seen once; the top ten hold under 7.5%. Treatment specified: oral pan-JAK inhibitor, 5-10 mg twice daily. This specimen consisted of CD4+ T cells sorted from blood, obtained at week 4, from a patient treated with tofacitinib. The receptors stem from a human donor with alopecia areata.

V and J are TRBV6-5 and TRBJ1-1; D unresolved. The CDR3 covers 14 residues. V was cut by 2 bases and J by 2 bases, with 9 bases left in between. The V gene's germline CDR1 is MNHEY and CDR2 SVGAGI. In nucleotides, the CDR3 is TGTGCCAGCAGTTACGGGCCGATTAACACTGAAGCTTTCTTT. Translating gives CASSYGPINTEAFF.

This clone occurred a few times. The gene calls are TRBV29-1 and TRBJ2-5; D perhaps matches TRBD2 (6 bases). The germline V gene has CDR1 SQVTM and CDR2 ANQGSEA. The CDR3 contains 14 residues. V lost 2 bases and J lost 2, with 12 bases in between. Written as DNA, the CDR3 is TGCAGCGTTGAACGGGGGTTAGGGCAAGAGACCCAGTACTTC. As protein: CSVERGLGQETQYF.

The J gene is TRBJ2-1, the V gene TRBV30; 7 bases match TRBD2. The J segment lost 7 bases and the V segment lost 0 bases, leaving 9 bases of the junction unmatched. CDR1 GTSNPN and CDR2 SVGIG come from the germline V gene (reference sequence). This CDR3 is built from 15 residues. Written as DNA, the CDR3 is TGTGCCTGGAGTGTACCTGCGGGAGCGTTGAATGAGCAGTTCTTC. This codes for CAWSVPAGALNEQFF.

This clone was seen only a few times. This chain connects TRBV18 to TRBJ1-6; no firm D call. The CDR3 covers 17 residues. Germline CDR1 reads KGHSH; CDR2 reads LQKENI. Trimming cost V 2 bases and J 0 bases, with 11 bases left between them. CDR3 DNA sequence: TGTGCCAGCTCACCAACCCCAGTGAGCTCCTATAATTCACCCCTCCACTTT. Translation: CASSPTPVSSYNSPLHF.

This rearrangement joins TRBV2 to TRBJ2-5; D not resolved. This CDR3 comprises 12 residues. V dropped 1 base and J dropped 7 bases, with 7 bases sitting between them. From germline, CDR1 is SNHLY and CDR2 FYNNEI. CDR3 sequence (DNA): TGTGCCAGCAGTGAAGGGGTTACGACCCAGTACTTC. It translates to CASSEGVTTQYF.

V gene TRBV7-9 combines with J gene TRBJ1-1; D unresolved. V dropped 1 base and J dropped 11 bases, with 5 bases sitting between them. Germline CDR1 and CDR2: SEHNR and FQNEAQ (reference sequence). This CDR3 has 10 residues. This CDR3 is CASSLDVAFF. The CDR3 DNA is TGTGCCAGCAGCTTAGATGTCGCTTTCTTT.

The V and J genes are TRBV5-4 and TRBJ1-2, with 7 bases matching TRBD1. V trimming: 4 bases; J trimming: 7 bases; junction bases outside the gene matches: 10. Germline lookup yields CDR1 SGHNT and CDR2 YYREEE (reference sequence). The CDR3 has 14 amino acids. Written as DNA, the CDR3 is TGTGCCAGCAGCCAAGTCCGGGACAGAGGTGGCTACACCTTC. This sequence encodes CASSQVRDRGGYTF.

This clone was observed a single time. The gene calls are TRBV29-1 and TRBJ2-1; 8 nucleotides match TRBD2. The germline V gene encodes CDR1 SQVTM and CDR2 ANQGSEA. The V gene end was trimmed by 4 bases and the J gene end by 2 bases; junction bases not matched to a gene: 4. This CDR3 is built from 14 residues. The CDR3 DNA follows: TGCAGCGTTGGGGGTAGCGGGACCTACAATGAGCAGTTCTTC. Translated, it gives CSVGGSGTYNEQFF.

The chain couples TRBV7-2 to TRBJ2-3; a weak D match, TRBD2 (5 bases). CDR1 SGHTA and CDR2 FQGNSA come from the germline V gene. The CDR3 is made up of 13 amino acids. V was shortened by 5 bases and J by 3 bases, with 9 bases between the two germline ends. The CDR3 DNA sequence: TGTGCCAGCAGCCTGGGAGTAACAGATACGCAGTATTTT. Protein sequence: CASSLGVTDTQYF.

The chain combines TRBV30 with TRBJ2-4, with D maybe TRBD1 (5 bases). Trimming left V 0 bases short and J 8 bases short, with 11 bases between. The CDR3 sequence is 13 residues long. The germline V gene has CDR1 GTSNPN and CDR2 SVGIG (reference sequence). The CDR3 here is CAWSVKGMDIQYF. The DNA of the CDR3 is TGTGCCTGGAGTGTGAAGGGGATGGACATTCAGTACTTC.

This clone appeared a few times. The CDR3 sequence: CASSLGQFYEQYF. The CDR3 DNA is TGTGCCAGCAGCTTGGGACAGTTCTACGAGCAGTACTTC. The V and J genes are TRBV7-3 and TRBJ2-7, with 7 bases lining up with TRBD1. Per the germline V gene, CDR1 is SGHTA and CDR2 is FQGTGA. With 3 bases clipped from V and 3 bases from J, the junction kept 2 bases outside the gene matches. CDR3 length: 13 amino acids.

The rearrangement uses TRBV7-2 and TRBJ2-1; D is possibly TRBD1 or TRBD2 (6 bases each). This CDR3 region has 16 residues. The germline CDR1 and CDR2 sequences are SGHTA and FQGNSA. Between the trimmed V and J ends, which lost 3 bases and 14 bases, there was a span of 26 bases. Here the CDR3 DNA reads TGTGCCAGCAGCTTCGCGCTACGGGGGCGAGGGGCCGGGGAGTTCTTC. This translates into CASSFALRGRGAGEFF.

This clone was picked up a small number of times. The V and J genes are TRBV5-4 and TRBJ2-1; D possibly corresponds to TRBD2 (6 bases). CDR1 and CDR2 (germline): SGHNT, YYREEE (reference sequence). CDR3 length: 15 residues. Trimming pared 1 base from V and 1 base from J, leaving 9 bases between. The CDR3 here is CASSLSGESYNEQFF. The CDR3 region has the DNA TGTGCCAGCAGCTTGTCGGGGGAATCCTACAATGAGCAGTTCTTC.

This chain joins TRBV9 and TRBJ1-4, with D possibly matching TRBD1 (6 bases). This CDR3 spans 14 amino acids. V shed 0 bases and J shed 8 bases, with 11 bases lying between them. CDR1 and CDR2 from the germline V gene are SGDLS and YYNGEE. CDR3 DNA sequence: TGTGCCAGCAGCGTAGGGGACATTGGGGAAAAACTGTTTTTT. Amino acid sequence: CASSVGDIGEKLFF.

There are a few counts of this clone. The chain uses TRBV9 and TRBJ1-1; D unresolved. Trimming shortened V by 0 bases and J by 3 bases, and 6 bases separated the two germline ends. CDR3 length: 13 residues. CDR1 SGDLS and CDR2 YYNGEE come from the germline V gene. Written as DNA, the CDR3 is TGTGCCAGCAGCGTAGTCACGGACACTGAAGCTTTCTTT. It codes for CASSVVTDTEAFF.

The gene calls are TRBV29-1 and TRBJ1-1; D is uncertain. Between the trimmed V and J ends, which lost 0 bases and 5 bases, there was a span of 7 bases. The CDR3 contains 12 residues. Germline CDR1 is SQVTM and CDR2 is ANQGSEA. The CDR3 sequence: CSVEEGGTEAFF. The CDR3 DNA is TGCAGCGTTGAAGAAGGCGGGACTGAAGCTTTCTTT.

This clone was picked up one time. This chain links TRBV27 with TRBJ2-2; TRBD1 agrees at 7 bases. Germline V gene data show CDR1 as MNHEY and CDR2 as SMNVEV (reference sequence). The trim removed 4 bases at V and 4 bases at J, leaving 12 bases unmatched. The CDR3 spans 17 residues. This chain's CDR3 is CASSSLSGTAFTGELFF. Written as DNA, the CDR3 is TGTGCCAGCAGTTCCCTCTCCGGGACAGCTTTCACCGGGGAGCTGTTTTTT.

This clone has just one count. This chain's CDR3 is CASSLRPSGAQETQYF. The CDR3 DNA is TGTGCCAGCAGTTTACGCCCTAGCGGGGCCCAAGAGACCCAGTACTTC. The V and J genes are TRBV27 and TRBJ2-5, with 9 bases matching TRBD2. Germline V gene lookup returns CDR1 MNHEY and CDR2 SMNVEV (reference sequence). The junction had 5 bases not matched to a gene; V was cut back by 2 bases and J by 1 base. There are 16 residues in the CDR3.

This chain uses TRBV5-4 with TRBJ2-1, with 11 bases that match TRBD2. V gave up 6 bases and J gave up 0 bases; unmatched junction bases: 8. The germline V gene encodes CDR1 SGHNT and CDR2 YYREEE (reference sequence). The CDR3 contains 17 residues. This CDR3 reads CASMLTSGGFSYNEQFF. The CDR3 DNA is TGTGCCAGCATGCTTACTAGCGGGGGATTCTCCTACAATGAGCAGTTCTTC.

In its sample, this clone was seen a few times. The rearrangement uses TRBV29-1 and TRBJ2-3; unclear D gene. Trimming took off 3 bases at V and 1 base at J, with 11 bases between the two ends. Germline CDR1 SQVTM, CDR2 ANQGSEA. This CDR3 contains 14 residues. CDR3 amino acids: CSVDVVSRTDTQYF. CDR3 sequence (DNA): TGCAGCGTTGATGTTGTCAGCCGCACAGATACGCAGTATTTT.

V usage is TRBV30 and J usage is TRBJ2-6, with 8 bases that match TRBD1. The CDR3 has 17 residues. After removal of 3 bases from V and 0 bases from J, the junction contained 7 bases not matched to a gene. Looked up from germline, CDR1 is GTSNPN and CDR2 is SVGIG (reference sequence). Here the CDR3 reads CAWSKGQGDSGANVLTF. The CDR3 bases are TGTGCCTGGAGCAAAGGACAGGGTGACTCTGGGGCCAACGTCCTGACTTTC.

The chain couples TRBV5-6 to TRBJ2-7; no reliable D call. From germline, CDR1 is SGHDT and CDR2 YYEEEE. The ends were cut back, 1 base at V and 3 bases at J, with 8 bases in the middle. This CDR3 is built from 13 residues. The CDR3 sequence is CASSLWYSYEQYF. The CDR3 nucleotides are TGTGCCAGCAGCTTGTGGTACAGCTACGAGCAGTACTTC.

V is TRBV7-3 and J is TRBJ2-3, with TRBD1 matching 12 bases. The germline V gene has CDR1 SGHTA and CDR2 FQGTGA. V was clipped by 5 bases and J by 0 bases; unmatched bases: 3. CDR3 length: 16 residues. CDR3 protein: CASSRDRGPSTDTQYF. DNA for the CDR3: TGTGCCAGCAGCCGGGACAGGGGGCCTAGCACAGATACGCAGTATTTT. Full variable domain (outside the CDR3, taken from reference TRBV7-3 and TRBJ2-3): GAGVSQTPSNKVTEKGKYVELRCDPISGHTALYWYRQSLGQGPEFLIYFQGTGAADDSGLPNDRFFAVRPEGSVSTLKIQRTERGDSAVYLCASSRDRGPSTDTQYFGPGTRLTVL.

This clone was detected only a few times. An end of the junction differs from the germline gene, which may be a read error. V is TRBV2 and J is TRBJ2-7; D remains ambiguous. There are 13 residues in the CDR3. Germline V CDR1 and CDR2: SNHLY, FYNNEI. The CDR3 coding sequence is TGTGCCAGCAGGGAAGGCCCGGGTGGCGAGCAGTACTTC. This encodes CASREGPGGEQYF.

This chain connects TRBV6-1 to TRBJ2-7; no clear D gene. V dropped 6 bases and J dropped 2 bases, with 5 bases sitting between them. The CDR3 is 11 amino acids. Germline CDR1 MNHNS, CDR2 SASEGT. The CDR3 sequence: CASSRTYEQYF. CDR3 in DNA: TGTGCCAGCAGCCGAACCTACGAGCAGTACTTC.

The rearrangement joins TRBV30 to TRBJ1-2; 9 positions match TRBD1. The CDR3 sequence is 17 residues long. V shed 2 bases and J 8 bases; nucleotides not matched to a gene: 18. Germline CDR1 is GTSNPN and CDR2 is SVGIG (reference sequence). CDR3: CAWSPYSPGQGEWGYTF. CDR3 sequence (DNA): TGTGCCTGGAGTCCCTACTCACCGGGACAGGGAGAATGGGGCTACACCTTC. Combining the CDR3 with reference TRBV30 and TRBJ1-2 gives the whole variable domain SQTIHQWPATLVQPVGSPLSLECTVEGTSNPNLYWYRQAAGRGLQLLFYSVGIGQISSEVPQNLSASRPQDRQFILSSKKLLLSDSGFYLCAWSPYSPGQGEWGYTFGSGTRLTVV.

The rearrangement uses TRBV5-1 and TRBJ2-3; the D gene is possibly TRBD1 (5 bases). Germline CDR1 and CDR2: SGHRS and YFSETQ. The ends were cut back, 2 bases at V and 9 bases at J, with 13 bases in the middle. This CDR3 has 13 amino acids. This chain's CDR3 is CASSLEQVDTQYF. The CDR3 nucleotides read TGCGCCAGCAGCTTAGAACAGGTGGACACGCAGTATTTT.

This chain's CDR3 is CATSRGPGQETQYF. The CDR3 nucleotides are TGTGCCACCAGCAGAGGTCCAGGACAAGAGACCCAGTACTTC. The chain recombines TRBV15 with TRBJ2-5; D unclear. V was cut by 1 base and J by 2 bases, with 8 bases left in between. The germline CDR1 and CDR2 sequences are LNHNV and YYDKDF (reference sequence). This CDR3 is 14 amino acids long.